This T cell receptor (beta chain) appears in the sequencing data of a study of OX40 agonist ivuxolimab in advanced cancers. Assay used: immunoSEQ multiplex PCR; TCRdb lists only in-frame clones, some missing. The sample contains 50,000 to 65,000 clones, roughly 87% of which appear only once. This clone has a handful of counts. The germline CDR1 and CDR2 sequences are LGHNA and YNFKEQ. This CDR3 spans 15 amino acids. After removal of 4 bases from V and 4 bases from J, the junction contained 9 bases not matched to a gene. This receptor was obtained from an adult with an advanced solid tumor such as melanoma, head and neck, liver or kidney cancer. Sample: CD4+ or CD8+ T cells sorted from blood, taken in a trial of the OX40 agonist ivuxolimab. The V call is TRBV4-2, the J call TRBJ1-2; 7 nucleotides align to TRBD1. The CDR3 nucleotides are TGTGCCAGCAGCCCCCGGGACAGCGGGATCTATGGCTACACCTTC. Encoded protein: CASSPRDSGIYGYTF.